A single sample is the source of the 30 T cell receptor beta chains below, sequenced in a study of radiation and T cells in renal cell carcinoma. The sample's time point: blood 2 weeks post-SBRT. This sample's treatment: 15 Gy SBRT to primary tumor, nephrectomy 4 weeks later. Profiled with immunoSEQ multiplex PCR; TCRdb holds only in-frame clones, not every one. This sample has 65,000 to 80,000 clones, with approximately 86% found just once. The sample here was blood, taken from a patient whose treatment included radiotherapy and nephrectomy. The source is a woman aged 45-65 years with renal cell carcinoma.

This clone was detected only a few times. The chain links TRBV27 to TRBJ2-2; no clear D. The CDR3 is made up of 13 amino acids. With 0 bases removed from V and 5 bases from J, the gap between germline ends came to 4 bases. CDR1 MNHEY and CDR2 SMNVEV come from the germline V gene (reference sequence). In nucleotides, the CDR3 is TGTGCCAGCAGTTTATCGGGGACCGGGGAGCTGTTTTTT. Amino acid sequence: CASSLSGTGELFF.

This clone has just a few counts. The chain recombines TRBV10-3 with TRBJ1-5, with D possibly TRBD1 on 6 matching bases. CDR3 length equals 14 residues. V lost 6 bases, J lost 7 bases, and 16 bases lay in between. Germline loops: CDR1 ENHRY, CDR2 SYGVKD. The CDR3 coding sequence is TGTGCCATCAGGGACAGTTCCCCAGGGCAGCCCCAGCATTTT. Its translation is CAIRDSSPGQPQHF.

The chain carries TRBV2 and TRBJ2-7, with 14 positions matching TRBD2. Germline V gene lookup returns CDR1 SNHLY and CDR2 FYNNEI. The CDR3 runs to 14 residues. Trimming cost V 7 bases and J 7 bases; bases outside gene matches: 6. DNA for the CDR3: TGTGCCAGCATTCCGGGGACTAGCGGGGGTGAGCAGTACTTC. Its protein is CASIPGTSGGEQYF.

V gene TRBV11-2 combines with J gene TRBJ2-3; 10 positions match TRBD2. The germline V gene has CDR1 SGHAT and CDR2 FQNNGV. This CDR3 region has 18 residues. Trimming cost V 2 bases and J 2 bases; bases outside gene matches: 10. CDR3 sequence (DNA): TGTGCCAGCAGCTTACTGGTAGCGGGGGGACGGAACACAGATACGCAGTATTTT. Protein: CASSLLVAGGRNTDTQYF.

The chain has TRBV10-2 and TRBJ2-3; D uncertain. Germline CDR1 reads WSHSY; CDR2 reads SAAADI. Trimming removed 6 bases from V and 0 bases from J, with 13 bases in between. The CDR3 is 15 residues long. The CDR3 spells CASRGDADSTDTQYF. CDR3 DNA: TGCGCCAGCAGAGGTGACGCGGATAGCACAGATACGCAGTATTTT.

V gene TRBV23-1 combines with J gene TRBJ2-7; the match to TRBD1 covers 7 bases. TRBV23-1 is known as an ORF, though its function is uncertain. After removal of 7 bases from V and 2 bases from J, the junction contained 5 bases not matched to a gene. The CDR3 is 13 amino acids. CDR3 protein: CASNPDRAYEQYF. CDR3 nucleotide sequence: TGCGCCAGCAACCCTGACAGGGCCTACGAGCAGTACTTC.

J is TRBJ2-7 and V is TRBV23-1, with a tentative D call TRBD2 (7 bases). TRBV23-1 is classed as an ORF, of uncertain function. The CDR3 sequence is 16 residues long. With 2 bases removed from V and 3 bases from J, the gap between germline ends came to 17 bases. The DNA for the CDR3 is TGCGCCAGCAGTCAACGGGACGGGGGGCTCGACTACGAGCAGTACTTC. As protein: CASSQRDGGLDYEQYF.

The chain links TRBV9 to TRBJ2-1, with a weak D call TRBD1 (5 bases). Germline CDR1 SGDLS, CDR2 YYNGEE. The CDR3 length is 14 residues. V lost 0 bases and J 6 bases, leaving 10 bases between the germline ends. Here the CDR3 reads CASSVGGHLNEQFF. For the CDR3, the DNA is TGTGCCAGCAGCGTAGGAGGACATCTCAATGAGCAGTTCTTC.

The sample holds a few counts of this clone. An end of the junction differs from the germline gene, which may be a read error. The chain has TRBV7-9 and TRBJ2-1, with D hard to call. Germline V gene sequence: CDR1 SEHNR, CDR2 FQNEAQ (reference sequence). The CDR3 length is 8 residues. CDR3 nucleotide sequence: TGTGCCAGCAGCTCTAAGCTCTTC. Protein product: CASSSKLF. Variable domain in full (rest from reference TRBV7-9 and TRBJ2-1): DTGVSQNPRHKITKRGQNVTFRCDPISEHNRLYWYRQTLGQGPEFLTYFQNEAQLEKSRLLSDRFSAERPKGSFSTLEIQRTEQGDSAMYLCASSSKLFGPGTRLTVL.

The chain has TRBV4-3 and TRBJ1-2; D is unresolved. The CDR3 runs 15 residues. Germline assignment: CDR1 LGHNA and CDR2 YSLEER. Trimming removed 0 bases at V and 2 bases at J, with 10 bases between. The CDR3 bases are TGCGCCAGCAGCCAAGATCATCTATCGAACTATGGCTACACCTTC. Protein: CASSQDHLSNYGYTF.

The V gene is TRBV6-1, the J gene TRBJ1-1; D is uncertain. The CDR3 is 13 residues long. V was cut by 3 bases and J by 4 bases, with 9 bases left in between. Germline CDR1 and CDR2: MNHNS and SASEGT. Written as DNA, the CDR3 is TGTGCCAGCAGTGAGGACCCCTCCACTGAAGCTTTCTTT. Its translation is CASSEDPSTEAFF.

The chain recombines TRBV19 with TRBJ2-5; 10 nucleotides align to TRBD2. The CDR3 runs to 15 residues. CDR1 LNHDA and CDR2 SQIVND come from the germline V gene (reference sequence). V was clipped by 10 bases and J by 2 bases; unmatched bases: 10. CDR3 sequence reads: CATRVAGGPQETQYF. CDR3 coding DNA: TGTGCCACCCGAGTAGCGGGAGGCCCGCAAGAGACCCAGTACTTC.

The chain is built from TRBV5-1 and TRBJ1-1; no reliable D call. Germline lookup yields CDR1 SGHRS and CDR2 YFSETQ. The CDR3 spans 15 residues. V was shortened by 5 bases and J by 2 bases, with 16 bases between the two germline ends. The CDR3: CASRIDGQPNTEAFF. The CDR3 DNA sequence: TGCGCCAGCAGGATTGACGGGCAGCCCAACACTGAAGCTTTCTTT.

The chain recombines TRBV9 with TRBJ1-4; TRBD1 matches 7 bases. The germline V gene encodes CDR1 SGDLS and CDR2 YYNGEE. The CDR3 contains 16 residues. The V and J ends lost 5 bases and 0 bases, in that order; junction bases with no gene match: 7. In nucleotides, the CDR3 is TGTGCCAGCAGTGCGGGACAGACGGCAACTAATGAAAAACTGTTTTTT. Protein: CASSAGQTATNEKLFF.

CDR3 residues: CASSGREGTYEQYF. CDR3 nucleotide sequence: TGTGCCAGCAGTGGGCGGGAAGGTACCTACGAGCAGTACTTC. The chain carries TRBV2 and TRBJ2-7; D might be TRBD2 (6 bases). Germline assignment: CDR1 SNHLY and CDR2 FYNNEI. The length of the CDR3 is 14 residues. Trimming cost V 4 bases and J 2 bases, with 12 bases left between them. Combining the CDR3 with reference TRBV2 and TRBJ2-7 gives the whole variable domain EPEVTQTPSHQVTQMGQEVILRCVPISNHLYFYWYRQILGQKVEFLVSFYNNEISEKSEIFDDQFSVERPDGSNFTLKIRSTKLEDSAMYFCASSGREGTYEQYFGPGTRLTVT.

The V and J genes are TRBV2 and TRBJ2-7; the D call may be TRBD1 or TRBD2 (5 bases each). The germline CDR1 and CDR2 sequences are SNHLY and FYNNEI. CDR3 length equals 13 residues. This chain's CDR3 is CATGAGGEYEQYF. The CDR3 DNA sequence: TGTGCAACCGGGGCTGGGGGTGAGTACGAGCAGTACTTC.

J is TRBJ1-4 and V is TRBV4-3, with unresolved D. Germline-derived CDR1 and CDR2 are LGHNA and YSLEER. The CDR3 covers 14 residues. The ends were cut back, 0 bases at V and 4 bases at J, with 6 bases in the middle. CDR3 in amino acids: CASSQDSHNEKLFF. CDR3 bases: TGCGCCAGCAGCCAAGATAGTCATAATGAAAAACTGTTTTTT.

This clone was recorded a few times. This chain connects TRBV7-2 to TRBJ1-6; 9 bases line up with TRBD1. Trimming removed 5 bases from V and 10 bases from J; junction bases left unmatched: 9. Germline V gene lookup returns CDR1 SGHTA and CDR2 FQGNSA. The CDR3 extends over 15 amino acids. The CDR3 DNA reads TGTGCCAGCAGCCGGGGGACAGGGATCATCTCACCCCTCCACTTT. It yields the protein CASSRGTGIISPLHF.

The V call is TRBV7-2, the J call TRBJ1-5; 9 bases are a match to TRBD1. Germline CDR1 reads SGHTA; CDR2 reads FQGNSA. This CDR3 comprises 14 residues. The V gene end was trimmed by 10 bases and the J gene end by 6 bases; junction bases not matched to a gene: 10. The CDR3: CAIQTGGTSQPQHF. Here the CDR3 DNA reads TGTGCCATCCAGACAGGGGGGACAAGTCAGCCCCAGCATTTT.

The V gene is TRBV4-3, the J gene TRBJ2-6, with 8 nucleotides matching TRBD1. This CDR3 has 16 amino acids. Unmatched junction bases numbered 0, after V lost 1 base and J lost 1 base. Germline V gene data show CDR1 as LGHNA and CDR2 as YSLEER. The CDR3 is CASSQGTGSGANVLTF. The CDR3 DNA reads TGCGCCAGCAGCCAAGGGACAGGGTCTGGGGCCAACGTCCTGACTTTC.

Worth noting for this clone: The junction departs from the called germline gene at one end, perhaps through a read error. Other DNA sequences in the sample encode the same CDR3. The chain links TRBV13 to TRBJ2-7; D perhaps matches TRBD1 (6 bases). This CDR3 spans 17 amino acids. Germline CDR1 reads PRHDT; CDR2 reads FYEKMQ (reference sequence). The CDR3 here is CASSLLLVRRDNYEQYF. The DNA of the CDR3 is TGTGCCAGCAGCTTACTCTTAGTCCGACGGGACAACTACGAGCAATACTTC.

V usage is TRBV5-5 and J usage is TRBJ1-4; D remains unclear. The CDR3 is 12 amino acids. Between the trimmed V and J ends, which lost 3 bases and 6 bases, there was a span of 6 bases. Germline V gene data show CDR1 as SGHKS and CDR2 as YYEKEE (reference sequence). CDR3 region: CASSSLDEKLFF. DNA for the CDR3: TGTGCCAGCAGCTCCCTAGATGAAAAACTGTTTTTT.

The V call is TRBV11-2, the J call TRBJ2-3, with D hard to call. Germline V CDR1 and CDR2: SGHAT, FQNNGV. V was clipped by 0 bases and J by 2 bases, with 3 bases between them. The CDR3 is 13 amino acids. CDR3 sequence reads: CASSLEVTDTQYF. The DNA of the CDR3 is TGTGCCAGCAGCTTAGAGGTCACAGATACGCAGTATTTT.

The genes are TRBV2 and TRBJ2-5; 7 bases align to TRBD1. Germline CDR1 SNHLY, CDR2 FYNNEI. V lost 2 bases and J lost 4; bases outside the gene matches: 1. CDR3 length: 13 amino acids. CDR3 in DNA: TGTGCCAGCAGTGAAAGGGGGCTAGAGACCCAGTACTTC. Translation: CASSERGLETQYF.

The genes are TRBV9 and TRBJ1-3; TRBD1 might be the D (6 bases). The V and J ends lost 2 bases and 7 bases respectively, with 13 bases between them. Germline lookup yields CDR1 SGDLS and CDR2 YYNGEE. The CDR3 has 14 amino acids. The CDR3 loop is CASSVTGIGNTIYF. The CDR3 nucleotides are TGTGCCAGCAGCGTTACAGGGATTGGGAACACCATATATTTT.

V gene TRBV7-2 combines with J gene TRBJ2-3, with 10 positions matching TRBD1. The V segment lost 2 bases and the J segment 4 bases; nucleotides outside the gene matches: 3. The germline V gene has CDR1 SGHTA and CDR2 FQGNSA. The length of the CDR3 is 15 residues. CDR3 sequence (DNA): TGTGCCAGCAGCTTAAGACAGGGGGCGGCAGATACGCAGTATTTT. Protein: CASSLRQGAADTQYF.

V is TRBV9 and J is TRBJ2-3; TRBD2 might be the D (6 bases). The CDR3 covers 17 residues. The germline gives CDR1 SGDLS, CDR2 YYNGEE. V was cut by 3 bases and J by 3 bases, with 20 bases left in between. The CDR3 DNA reads TGTGCCAGCAGCGCGGACGCGGGGCGGTTTCGAACAGATACGCAGTATTTT. Protein product: CASSADAGRFRTDTQYF.

The chain couples TRBV5-4 to TRBJ1-4, with 10 nucleotides matching TRBD1. Germline values: CDR1 SGHNT, CDR2 YYREEE (reference sequence). The V gene end was trimmed by 4 bases and the J gene end by 6 bases; junction bases not matched to a gene: 6. CDR3 length equals 15 residues. The CDR3 coding sequence is TGTGCCAGCAGCATGGACAGGGGGGTCGATGAAAAACTGTTTTTT. Translation: CASSMDRGVDEKLFF.

The V call is TRBV28, the J call TRBJ1-1; D uncertain. The CDR3 is 16 residues long. CDR1 and CDR2 from the germline V gene are MDHEN and SYDVKM. V lost 0 bases to trimming and J lost 2 bases, with 13 bases between them. This CDR3 reads CASSLWTGRRNTEAFF. The CDR3 DNA is TGTGCCAGCAGTTTATGGACCGGACGGAGAAACACTGAAGCTTTCTTT.

The chain has TRBV10-3 and TRBJ1-1, with 10 positions matching TRBD1. Germline loops: CDR1 ENHRY, CDR2 SYGVKD. The CDR3 has 14 amino acids. Germline trimming cut 6 bases from V and 5 bases from J; bases unmatched to any gene: 6. The CDR3 DNA sequence: TGTGCCATCAGGGGACAGGGGATAGTGACTGAAGCTTTCTTT. This sequence encodes CAIRGQGIVTEAFF.